The sequence of this TCR beta chain was determined in a study of regulatory T cells in long-lasting Graves disease. Background on the study: Persistent Graves' disease meant over 5 years of antithyroid drugs with positive TSH receptor antibodies.

There are 22 residues in the CDR3. Germline V lookup: CDR1 DFQATT, CDR2 SNEGSKA (reference sequence). J lost 0 bases, V lost 1 base, and 14 bases had no gene match. This clonotype was counted only a few times. What it binds is not known. As to time point: persistent/refractory GD, antithyroid drugs over 5 years with positive TRAb. From RNA extracted from PBMCs, the TCR library was made. Relying on iRepertoire HTBI primers and Arm-PCR of CDR3 regions, the team built TCR beta libraries. TCRdb reprocessed the multiplex PCR reads via MiXCR and lists one record per CDR3 protein. Of under 450,000 distinct CDR3 sequences detected, 20% to 25% appear once; the ten largest clones hold about 26%. Study-wide findings and caveats: It was possible that the small sample size reduced accuracy. Study was limited to peripheral blood, excluding thyroid tissue. TRBV28, TRBJ1-2 and TRBJ2-5 were favored in persistent disease.

The rearrangement uses TRBV20-1 and TRBJ2-2, with 16 positions matching TRBD2. The source material was peripheral blood mononuclear cells (PBMCs), sampled when the disease was refractory, from a patient treated with antithyroid drugs. This receptor was taken from a female donor with Graves disease. In DNA form, the CDR3 reads TGCAGTGCTAGAGCACCAGCAGGGGGACTAGCGGGAGGGCCCGCGAACACCGGGGAGCTGTTTTTT. It is translated as CSARAPAGGLAGGPANTGELFF.